Below are 16 T cell receptor beta chains sequenced from a single sample in a study of lymphopenia after photon versus proton radiotherapy. Generated by immunoSEQ multiplex PCR, the TCRdb table keeps only in-frame clones and is missing some. Of about 16,000 clones listed, 70% to 90% are singletons. The source was peripheral blood, collected from a patient treated with proton-based radiotherapy. The receptors were gathered from a man in his 70s with pancreatic cancer.

The V call is TRBV6-5, the J call TRBJ2-7, with a possible D match to TRBD1 (5 bases). CDR3 length: 14 amino acids. V was trimmed by 11 bases and J by 2 bases, leaving 19 bases between them. Germline V gives CDR1 MNHEY, CDR2 SVGAGI. In DNA, the CDR3 is TGTGCCTCACAGGACGGAATCCTGCCCTACGAGCAGTACTTC. Protein: CASQDGILPYEQYF.

The CDR3: CASSHNYRETQYF. DNA for the CDR3: TGCGCCAGCAGCCACAATTATAGGGAGACCCAGTACTTC. The V call is TRBV5-1, the J call TRBJ2-5; D gene unclear. The CDR3 consists of 13 residues. The V end lost 4 bases, the J end lost 5 bases, and 12 bases lay between the germline ends. Germline CDR1 SGHRS, CDR2 YFSETQ.

In nucleotides, the CDR3 is TGTGCCATACCAAGGGCGACAGGGGCGAGGTCACCCCTCCACTTT. Its translation is CAIPRATGARSPLHF. The chain uses TRBV30 and TRBJ1-6, with 8 nucleotides matching TRBD1. Germline V gives CDR1 GTSNPN, CDR2 SVGIG (reference sequence). V dropped 8 bases and J dropped 10; count of bases not matched to a gene: 16. The CDR3 is 15 residues long.

This clone came up once. This chain links TRBV11-2 with TRBJ1-3; tentatively, D is TRBD1 (5 bases). Germline CDR1 is SGHAT and CDR2 is FQNNGV. Trimming took 5 bases from V and 3 from J, leaving 17 bases between them. The CDR3 is 16 residues long. CDR3 in amino acids: CASSAGGGRNGNTIYF. CDR3 DNA: TGTGCCAGCAGCGCCGGGGGAGGGAGGAATGGAAACACCATATATTTT.

V is TRBV19 and J is TRBJ2-7; 7 bases agree with TRBD1. Germline CDR1 reads LNHDA; CDR2 reads SQIVND (reference sequence). This CDR3 is 14 amino acids long. J lost 3 bases, V lost 9 bases, and 11 bases had no gene match. The DNA for the CDR3 is TGTGCCAGCAGGAGTACAGGGGATGGCTACGAGCAGTACTTC. Protein sequence: CASRSTGDGYEQYF.

The chain links TRBV2 to TRBJ2-7; D call uncertain. Germline loops: CDR1 SNHLY, CDR2 FYNNEI. The CDR3 is made up of 11 amino acids. The ends were cut back, 4 bases at V and 2 bases at J, with 3 bases in the middle. In DNA form, the CDR3 reads TGTGCCAGCAGTGGGGCCTACGAGCAGTACTTC. It codes for CASSGAYEQYF.

This chain uses TRBV7-3 with TRBJ2-5; 9 bases match TRBD1. V shed 2 bases, J shed 7 bases, and the junction held 11 bases outside the gene matches. This CDR3 comprises 16 residues. Germline lookup yields CDR1 SGHTA and CDR2 FQGTGA. The CDR3 here is CASSLGTGSPLGTQYF. The DNA for the CDR3 is TGTGCCAGCAGCTTAGGGACAGGGTCCCCTTTGGGGACCCAGTACTTC.

This clone was observed a single time. This sequence joins TRBV5-1 and TRBJ2-4; 7 nucleotides align to TRBD2. V lost 0 bases, J lost 0 bases, and 6 bases stayed unmatched. The CDR3 is 17 residues long. Germline CDR1 reads SGHRS; CDR2 reads YFSETQ. CDR3 bases: TGCGCCAGCAGCTTGGCCGCTAGCGGCCTAGCCAAAAACATTCAGTACTTC. Translation gives CASSLAASGLAKNIQYF.

The gene calls are TRBV19 and TRBJ2-1, with 8 bases aligning to TRBD2. Germline lookup yields CDR1 LNHDA and CDR2 SQIVND (reference sequence). This CDR3 has 16 amino acids. The V and J ends lost 5 bases and 5 bases, in that order; junction bases with no gene match: 11. CDR3 loop: CASSGQSGSDNNEQFF. CDR3 sequence (DNA): TGTGCCAGTAGTGGTCAAAGCGGGAGTGATAACAATGAGCAGTTCTTC.

The V and J genes are TRBV2 and TRBJ2-5, with 8 bases identical to TRBD1. This CDR3 region has 13 residues. Trimming cost V 5 bases and J 5 bases; bases outside gene matches: 4. The germline gives CDR1 SNHLY, CDR2 FYNNEI. CDR3 nucleotide sequence: TGTGCCAGCAGTCGGACAGGGTGGGAGACCCAGTACTTC. Its translation is CASSRTGWETQYF.

The rearrangement links TRBV5-4 to TRBJ2-5; TRBD2 is a possible D gene (7 bases). CDR3 length: 15 amino acids. The germline V and J ends were trimmed by 4 bases and 5 bases, with 18 bases remaining between them. CDR1 and CDR2 (germline): SGHNT, YYREEE (reference sequence). CDR3 bases: TGTGCCAGCAGCGTGGGGGGGGGCAGGGTCGAGACCCAGTACTTC. The encoded protein is CASSVGGGRVETQYF.

This clone was detected once. This sequence joins TRBV30 and TRBJ2-5, with D possibly being TRBD2 (5 bases). The V gene's germline CDR1 is GTSNPN and CDR2 SVGIG (reference sequence). CDR3 length: 14 amino acids. V dropped 1 base and J dropped 5 bases, with 14 bases sitting between them. The CDR3 region is CAWSDRGVRETQYF. As DNA, the CDR3 is TGTGCCTGGAGTGACCGGGGAGTAAGGGAGACCCAGTACTTC.

The rearrangement joins TRBV19 to TRBJ2-5; 8 bases align to TRBD1. There are 14 residues in the CDR3. J lost 6 bases, V lost 6 bases, and 9 bases had no gene match. Germline V lookup: CDR1 LNHDA, CDR2 SQIVND (reference sequence). DNA of the CDR3: TGTGCCAGTAGAACGGACAGGGCTTCGAAGACCCAGTACTTC. This codes for CASRTDRASKTQYF. The full variable domain, rest sourced from reference TRBV19 and TRBJ2-5, is DGGITQSPKYLFRKEGQNVTLSCEQNLNHDAMYWYRQDPGQGLRLIYYSQIVNDFQKGDIAEGYSVSREKKESFPLTVTSAQKNPTAFYLCASRTDRASKTQYFGPGTRLLVL.

V and J are TRBV8-2 and TRBJ2-6; TRBD1 is the table's D call and was not checked against the DNA. TRBV8-2 is recorded as a pseudogene. The CDR3 runs to 16 residues. The DNA for the CDR3 is TGTGGCATCGCCCAGATAACACAAAGTCGGGCCAACGTCCTGACTTTC. As protein: CGIAQITQSRANVLTF.

The chain has TRBV9 and TRBJ1-4; D possibly corresponds to TRBD1 (6 bases). The CDR3 length is 19 residues. Germline CDR1 SGDLS, CDR2 YYNGEE. Deletions cut 4 bases from V and 4 bases from J, with 26 bases between. The CDR3 is CASSCNPGVMGAGNEKLFF. As DNA, the CDR3 is TGTGCCAGCAGCTGTAACCCGGGTGTAATGGGGGCCGGTAATGAAAAACTGTTTTTT.

The table lists this clone with a count of one. V usage is TRBV11-2 and J usage is TRBJ2-3; D remains unclear. CDR1 SGHAT and CDR2 FQNNGV come from the germline V gene. The length of the CDR3 is 14 residues. V was shortened by 0 bases and J by 4 bases, with 8 bases between the two germline ends. This CDR3 is CASSLDLGADTQYF. The CDR3 DNA reads as TGTGCCAGCAGCTTAGATCTGGGCGCAGATACGCAGTATTTT.